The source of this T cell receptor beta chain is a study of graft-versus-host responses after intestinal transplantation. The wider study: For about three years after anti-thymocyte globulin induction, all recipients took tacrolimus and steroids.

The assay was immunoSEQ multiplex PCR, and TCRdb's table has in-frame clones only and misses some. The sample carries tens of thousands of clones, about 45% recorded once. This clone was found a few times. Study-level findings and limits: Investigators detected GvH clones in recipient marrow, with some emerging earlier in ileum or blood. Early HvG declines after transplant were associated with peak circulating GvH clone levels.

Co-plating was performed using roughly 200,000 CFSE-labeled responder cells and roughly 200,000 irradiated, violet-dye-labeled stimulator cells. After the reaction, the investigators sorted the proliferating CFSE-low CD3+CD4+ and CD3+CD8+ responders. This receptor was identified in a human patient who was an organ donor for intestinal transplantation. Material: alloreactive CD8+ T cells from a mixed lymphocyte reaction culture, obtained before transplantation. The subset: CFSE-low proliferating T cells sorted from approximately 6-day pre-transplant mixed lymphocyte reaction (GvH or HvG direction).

In nucleotides, the CDR3 is TGTGCCAGCAGCGGGTGGGTAGCGGGTGGCACAGATACGCAGTATTTT. Its translation is CASSGWVAGGTDTQYF. V and J are TRBV11-2 and TRBJ2-3; 7 nucleotides align to TRBD2. Trimming removed 5 bases from V and 1 base from J; junction bases left unmatched: 9. Per the germline V gene, CDR1 is SGHAT and CDR2 is FQNNGV. The CDR3 spans 16 residues.